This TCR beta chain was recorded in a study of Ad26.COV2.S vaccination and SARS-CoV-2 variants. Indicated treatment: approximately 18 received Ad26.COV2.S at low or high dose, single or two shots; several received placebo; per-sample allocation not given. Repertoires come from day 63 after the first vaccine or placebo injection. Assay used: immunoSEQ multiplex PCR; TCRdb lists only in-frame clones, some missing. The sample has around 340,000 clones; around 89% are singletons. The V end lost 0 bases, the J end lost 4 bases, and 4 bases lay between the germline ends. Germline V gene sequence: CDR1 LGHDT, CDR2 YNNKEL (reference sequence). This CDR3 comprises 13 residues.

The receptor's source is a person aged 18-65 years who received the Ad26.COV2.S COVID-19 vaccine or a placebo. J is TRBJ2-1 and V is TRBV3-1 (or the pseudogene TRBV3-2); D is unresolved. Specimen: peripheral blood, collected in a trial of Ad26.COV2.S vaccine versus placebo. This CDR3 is CASSQEPYNEQFF. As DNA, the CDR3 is TGTGCCAGCAGCCAAGAACCGTACAATGAGCAGTTCTTC.